What follows are 29 T cell receptor beta chains derived from one specimen sequenced in a study of tumor-infiltrating lymphocytes in primary liver carcinoma (dated by TCRdb to about 2017). Without any cell sorting, total RNA and DNA were extracted together from around 18-30 mg of bulk tissue using the AllPrep DNA/RNA mini kit. Sequencing instrument: Illumina HiSeq 2500. Using a constant-region primer and ProtoScript II reverse transcriptase, TCRbeta-specific cDNA was reverse-transcribed from around 500 ng total RNA. Construction of the TCRbeta libraries relied on three nested rounds of multiplex PCR, following a slightly modified ARM-PCR procedure. Each of the first two PCR rounds ran for around 9 cycles and used multiplex TRBV1-TRBV30 forward primers together with a Cbeta reverse primer. Using fastp at Q25 and MiXCR, TCRdb reprocessed the public reads and kept productive beta chains. Each entry merges the rows of one CDR3 protein and shows their most common DNA and genes. The sample data list tens of thousands of distinct CDR3 sequences, and 70% to 75% of these were observed just once. The top ten constitute 25% to 30% of the sample.

What was sequenced was liver tumor tissue from sampling region 3. The cell subset or site label here, explained by the study, means: tumor region T3, left-lateral pole. The source is a man aged 40-50 years with primary liver carcinoma and hepatitis B virus infection.

In the case of this clonotype: One junction end does not reproduce the germline sequence, and a read error may be involved. The CDR3 sequence: CASSEGYRGLARGNEQSF. The DNA for the CDR3 is TGTGCCAGCAGTGAAGGTTATAGGGGACTAGCGAGAGGCAATGAGCAGTCCTTC. The J gene is TRBJ2-1, the V gene TRBV6-1; 10 positions agree with TRBD2. Germline V gene lookup returns CDR1 MNHNS and CDR2 SASEGT. The CDR3 has 18 residues.

With respect to this clonotype: The conserved phenylalanine or tryptophan normally closing the CDR3 is absent here, so this likely arose from a read error. The CDR3 coding sequence is TGCAGCGTTGAATCCCGCACGACTAGCGAGTACTACGAGCAGTACCTC. Protein product: CSVESRTTSEYYEQYL. The rearrangement uses TRBV29-1 and TRBJ2-7; 8 positions match TRBD2. The germline CDR1 and CDR2 sequences are SQVTM and ANQGSEA. V was clipped by 2 bases and J by 3 bases; unmatched bases: 12. This CDR3 spans 16 amino acids.

Details on this clonotype: A junction boundary mismatches the germline segment, possibly from a read error. The V and J genes are TRBV6-5 and TRBJ1-1; tentative D call: TRBD1 (5 bases). This CDR3 is built from 15 residues. The germline V gene has CDR1 MNHEY and CDR2 SVGAGI. The CDR3 reads CASSYAGDRTGVASF. The CDR3 bases are TGTGCCAGCAGTTACGCGGGGGACCGAACGGGAGTAGCTTCCTTT.

CDR3 DNA sequence: TGTGCCAGCAGCTGTGCGGTCAGGGGATACGAGCAGTACTTC. Amino acids: CASSCAVRGYEQYF. The rearrangement joins TRBV6-5 to TRBJ2-7; tentative D call: TRBD1 (6 bases). The CDR3 is 14 residues long. Trimming cost V 6 bases and J 4 bases, with 16 bases left between them. Germline CDR1 and CDR2: MNHEY and SVGAGI.

This clonotype was observed a single time. V gene TRBV11-2 combines with J gene TRBJ2-7; possible D gene TRBD1, 7 bases. Germline V gene sequence: CDR1 SGHAT, CDR2 FQNNGV. The CDR3 is 15 residues long. Trimming took off 5 bases at V and 5 bases at J, with 19 bases between the two ends. The CDR3 nucleotides read TGTGCCAGCAGCCAATGTTTAGGAGGGGGCCACGAGCAGTACTTC. Translating it yields CASSQCLGGGHEQYF.

CDR3 DNA: TGTGCCAGCAATTTTTTGTCGATAGGGGACGCGAACACCGGGGAGCTGTTTTTT. Translated, it gives CASNFLSIGDANTGELFF. The chain employs TRBV11-1 and TRBJ2-2; D could derive from TRBD1 or TRBD2 (5 bases each). Germline CDR1 and CDR2: SGHAT and FQDESV (reference sequence). The CDR3 runs 18 residues. V was cut by 7 bases and J by 0 bases, with 21 bases left in between.

This clonotype appeared once. The junction differs from germline at one of its ends, possibly a read error. The genes are TRBV5-4 and TRBJ2-1; 9 bases agree with TRBD2. Germline V gives CDR1 SGHNT, CDR2 YYREEE (reference sequence). This CDR3 spans 16 amino acids. DNA of the CDR3: TGTGTCAGCAGCTTGGATAGCGGGAGTTCATACAAAGAGCAGTTCTTC. Amino acids: CVSSLDSGSSYKEQFF.

On this clonotype itself: The germline gene is not matched at one end of the junction; a read error may be the cause. Written as DNA, the CDR3 is TGTGCTAGTTCCCCGGGGTCCGAGAAGTACTTC. Its protein is CASSPGSEKYF. The V gene is TRBV12-5, the J gene TRBJ2-7, with D maybe TRBD2 (5 bases). Germline V lookup: CDR1 LGHNT, CDR2 FRNRAP. The CDR3 runs to 11 residues.

As for this clonotype: One end of the junction does not line up with germline, which may come from a read error. The rearrangement joins TRBV20-1 to TRBJ2-2; 10 nucleotides line up with TRBD2. Germline CDR1 DFQATT, CDR2 SNEGSKA (reference sequence). The CDR3 totals 17 residues. The CDR3 sequence: CNARDQPGLAFAGELFF. CDR3 DNA: TGCAATGCTAGAGATCAGCCGGGACTAGCGTTTGCCGGGGAGCTGTTTTTT.

A few counts support this clonotype. A read error may produce the germline difference seen at one junction end. This chain joins TRBV11-2 and TRBJ2-3; 9 positions agree with TRBD2. This CDR3 region has 16 residues. Looked up from germline, CDR1 is SGHAT and CDR2 is FQNNGV. In nucleotides, the CDR3 is TGTGCCAACAGCCCCCCGACTAGCGGTAGCACGGATACGCAGTATTTT. Translating it yields CANSPPTSGSTDTQYF.

For this clonotype: The junction and the germline gene differ at one end; a read error may be behind it. The genes are TRBV6-1 and TRBJ2-7, with 9 nucleotides matching TRBD2. The CDR3 has 15 residues. The germline gives CDR1 MNHNS, CDR2 SASEGT. The CDR3 reads CASSEAASGKGEQYF. In DNA form, the CDR3 reads TGTGCCAGCAGTGAAGCGGCTAGCGGGAAGGGGGAGCAGTATTTC.

The rearrangement links TRBV29-1 to TRBJ2-7; a possible D gene is TRBD2 (7 bases). Germline assignment: CDR1 SQVTM and CDR2 ANQGSEA. Trimming shortened V by 8 bases and J by 4 bases, and 24 bases separated the two germline ends. CDR3 size: 15 residues. CDR3: CSFGGGPASLYEQYF. The CDR3 DNA reads TGCAGCTTTGGGGGGGGCCCGGCCTCACTTTACGAGCAGTACTTC.

In its sample, this clonotype was seen many times. V gene TRBV6-1 combines with J gene TRBJ2-5, with D possibly being TRBD2 (5 bases). The CDR3 covers 13 residues. V dropped 4 bases and J dropped 8 bases, with 14 bases sitting between them. Germline V gives CDR1 MNHNS, CDR2 SASEGT. The CDR3 region has the DNA TGTGCCAGCAGTGGAGACATGTCGGGAACCCAGTACTTC. Residues: CASSGDMSGTQYF.

Remarks on this clonotype: The junction shows a germline mismatch at one end, possibly a read error. The J gene is TRBJ2-5, the V gene TRBV11-3, with D perhaps being TRBD1 or TRBD2 (5 bases each). Per germline, CDR1 SGHNT and CDR2 YENEEA. This CDR3 contains 13 residues. CDR3 coding DNA: TGTGCCAGCAACAGAGGGACCGTAGAGTCCCAGTATTTC. This sequence encodes CASNRGTVESQYF.

For this clonotype: One junction end disagrees with the germline gene, perhaps due to a read error. The CDR3, as DNA: TGTGCCAGCAGGCGGGGCAGGCAAGAGGCCCAGTACTTC. Its translation is CASRRGRQEAQYF. The chain combines TRBV5-4 with TRBJ2-5, with D possibly being TRBD2 (6 bases). This CDR3 is built from 13 residues. The germline V gene has CDR1 SGHNT and CDR2 YYREEE (reference sequence).

Turning to this clonotype: At one end, the junction sequence differs from germline, possibly due to a read error. V gene TRBV28 combines with J gene TRBJ1-2; D is unresolved. From germline, CDR1 is MDHEN and CDR2 SYDVKM. The CDR3 is 16 amino acids. CDR3 sequence (DNA): TGTGCCAGCAGGTTCAGCACAAGTTTGACTAGATATGGGTACACCTTC. Protein: CASRFSTSLTRYGYTF.

As to this clonotype: The CDR3 ends on some other residue instead of the conserved phenylalanine or tryptophan, so this is likely a read error. The chain employs TRBV10-3 and TRBJ2-3; 10 bases line up with TRBD2. CDR1 is ENHRY and CDR2 is SYGVKD in the germline V gene. The length of the CDR3 is 18 residues. This CDR3 reads CVISRRILAGEGTDMQYL. CDR3 DNA sequence: TGTGTCATATCAAGAAGGATTCTAGCGGGAGAGGGGACAGATATGCAGTATTTA.

V gene TRBV29-1 combines with J gene TRBJ2-7, with 11 bases identical to TRBD1. CDR3 length: 13 amino acids. Germline lookup yields CDR1 SQVTM and CDR2 ANQGSEA. V gave up 5 bases and J gave up 5 bases; unmatched junction bases: 5. In nucleotides, the CDR3 is TGCAGCGTTCGGGACAGGGGGGAGCACGAGCAGTACTTC. This translates into CSVRDRGEHEQYF.

Comments on this clonotype: Mismatch with germline at one junction end may stem from a read error. This chain links TRBV11-2 with TRBJ2-1; 8 bases match TRBD2. The CDR3 runs to 16 residues. The V gene's germline CDR1 is SGHAT and CDR2 FQNNGV. In DNA, the CDR3 is TGTGCGAGCGGCTTGGATATCGGACTAGCCATGGGTGAGCAGTTCTTT. This encodes CASGLDIGLAMGEQFF.

Regarding this clonotype: An end of the junction does not agree with germline; a read error may underlie this. V and J are TRBV10-3 and TRBJ1-6, with TRBD1 as a possible D gene (6 bases). There are 13 residues in the CDR3. Germline CDR1 reads ENHRY; CDR2 reads SYGVKD. The CDR3 bases are TGTGCCATCATGCAGGGGTTCAAATCACCCCTCAACTTT. Translated: CAIMQGFKSPLNF.

Comments on this clonotype: A clone one base away is much larger, so this may be a read error. The V call is TRBV28, the J call TRBJ2-3; perhaps TRBD2 as D (6 bases). The V and J ends lost 5 bases and 5 bases respectively, with 23 bases between them. Germline V lookup: CDR1 MDHEN, CDR2 SYDVKM. This CDR3 region has 17 residues. Here the CDR3 reads CASSPRRWRGEGDTQYF. DNA for the CDR3: TGTGCCAGCAGTCCACGACGGTGGCGGGGCGAAGGAGATACGCAGTATTTT.

As regards this clonotype: Without the conserved terminal phenylalanine or tryptophan, this CDR3 likely stems from a read error. This sequence joins TRBV11-2 and TRBJ2-7, with D unclear. The CDR3 covers 15 residues. Germline V CDR1 and CDR2: SGHAT, FQNNGV. CDR3 amino acids: CASGLKYSSSYEQYL. In DNA, the CDR3 is TGTGCCAGCGGCTTAAAGTACTCCAGCTCCTACGAGCAGTACCTC.

Details on this clonotype: One end of the junction does not line up with germline, which may come from a read error. The V gene is TRBV29-1, the J gene TRBJ2-7, with TRBD1 matching 11 bases. Germline V gene sequence: CDR1 SQVTM, CDR2 ANQGSEA. The CDR3 extends over 15 amino acids. The CDR3 nucleotides read TGTAGCGTTGAACTTGGGGACAGGGGGAACTACGGGCAGTACTTC. Its protein is CSVELGDRGNYGQYF.

Notes on this clonotype: One base away lies a much larger clone, so this may be a sequencing read error. The chain carries TRBV28 and TRBJ1-5; D not certain. This CDR3 comprises 14 residues. The germline V gene encodes CDR1 MDHEN and CDR2 SYDVKM. The V gene lost 5 bases and the J gene lost 4 bases, with 12 bases spanning the gap. CDR3 loop: CASSHQMGNQPQHF. As DNA, the CDR3 is TGTGCCAGCAGTCACCAAATGGGGAATCAGCCCCAGCATTTT. The entire variable domain, with the rest obtained from reference TRBV28 and TRBJ1-5, is as follows: DVKVTQSSRYLVKRTGEKVFLECVQDMDHENMFWYRQDPGLGLRLIYFSYDVKMKEKGDIPEGYSVSREKKERFSLILESASTNQTSMYLCASSHQMGNQPQHFGDGTRLSIL.

This clonotype was counted between two and nine times. An end of the junction differs from the germline gene, which may be a read error. The rearrangement links TRBV28 to TRBJ2-3; D perhaps matches TRBD2 (5 bases). The CDR3 has 14 amino acids. Germline V gene lookup returns CDR1 MDHEN and CDR2 SYDVKM. In DNA form, the CDR3 reads TGTGCCAGCAGTTTTGTCAGCGGCACAGATATGCAGTATTTT. It specifies CASSFVSGTDMQYF.

Points on this clonotype: With a much larger clone just one base away, this may be a read error. The chain links TRBV28 to TRBJ1-2; TRBD1 aligns across 7 bases. Trimming removed 5 bases from V and 8 bases from J; junction bases left unmatched: 8. Germline-derived CDR1 and CDR2 are MDHEN and SYDVKM. The CDR3 length is 13 residues. In DNA, the CDR3 is TGTGCCAGCAGTCCCTGGACAGGTTACGGCTACACCTTC. This translates into CASSPWTGYGYTF.

The sample holds one count of this clonotype. Here the CDR3 omits its conserved ending phenylalanine or tryptophan, so a read error is the likely source. This chain uses TRBV6-5 with TRBJ2-2; no clear D. Germline assignment: CDR1 MNHEY and CDR2 SVGAGI. The V end was cut by 7 bases, the J end by 4 bases, with 16 bases between. There are 15 residues in the CDR3. CDR3 region: CASNCAVDGTGELFY. In DNA, the CDR3 is TGTGCCAGCAATTGCGCAGTGGACGGCACCGGGGAGCTGTTTTAT.

Comment on this clonotype: The junction departs from the called germline gene at one end, perhaps through a read error. This chain links TRBV11-2 with TRBJ1-1; D is uncertain. Germline CDR1 and CDR2: SGHAT and FQNNGV. There are 16 residues in the CDR3. The CDR3 DNA follows: TGTGACAGCAGCTTCGATTTGGGCGGAAGAGTCGCTGGAGCTTTCTTC. It yields the protein CDSSFDLGGRVAGAFF.

Of note for this clonotype: Germline and junction disagree at one end, which may indicate a read error. The chain uses TRBV7-8 and TRBJ2-3; D unclear. CDR3 length equals 15 residues. Germline-derived CDR1 and CDR2 are SGHVS and FQNEAQ. CDR3: CASNLRGIDTDTLYF. The CDR3 DNA reads TGTGCCAGCAACTTAAGAGGCATTGACACAGATACGCTGTATTTT.